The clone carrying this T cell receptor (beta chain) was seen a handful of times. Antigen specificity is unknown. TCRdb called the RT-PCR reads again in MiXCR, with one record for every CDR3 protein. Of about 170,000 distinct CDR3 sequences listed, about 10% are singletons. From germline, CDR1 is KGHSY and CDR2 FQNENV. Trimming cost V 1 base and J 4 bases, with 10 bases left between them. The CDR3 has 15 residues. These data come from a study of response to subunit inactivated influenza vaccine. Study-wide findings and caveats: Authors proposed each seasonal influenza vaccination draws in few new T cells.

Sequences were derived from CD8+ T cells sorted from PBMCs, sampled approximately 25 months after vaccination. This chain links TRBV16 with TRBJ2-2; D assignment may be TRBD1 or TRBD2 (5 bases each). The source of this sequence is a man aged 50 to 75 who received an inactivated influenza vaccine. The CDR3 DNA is TGTGCCAGCAGCCAATGGCTGGGGACCACCGGGGAGCTGTTTTTT. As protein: CASSQWLGTTGELFF.